Presented here are 32 T cell receptor beta chains from one specimen sequenced in a study of CD8 T cells in Susac syndrome. Random hexamers were used to reverse transcribe the RNA input (about 0.5 to 1 ug). MiXCR, applied by TCRdb to the immunoSEQ multiplex PCR reads, yields one record per CDR3 protein. In the table there are about 200,000 distinct CDR3 sequences, over 90% of which are singletons. Sequencing was done on a sample of CD4+ T cells from PBMCs. These receptors all stem from a human donor with multiple sclerosis.

This chain uses TRBV3-1 with TRBJ1-6; the D gene is possibly TRBD1 (5 bases). Between the trimmed V and J ends, which lost 8 bases and 10 bases, there was a span of 18 bases. The CDR3 loop spans 14 amino acids. Germline CDR1 reads LGHDT; CDR2 reads YNNKEL (reference sequence). The CDR3 loop is CASGYLRDRSPLHF. In DNA, the CDR3 is TGTGCCAGCGGATACCTTCGGGACCGGTCACCCCTCCACTTT.

V gene TRBV15 combines with J gene TRBJ2-7; tentatively, D is TRBD1 (6 bases). The germline gives CDR1 LNHNV, CDR2 YYDKDF (reference sequence). The V end was cut by 4 bases, the J end by 3 bases, with 13 bases between. The CDR3 is 14 amino acids. The CDR3 region has the DNA TGTGCCACCAGCACTCGACAGGTCGGCTACGAGCAGTACTTC. Translated: CATSTRQVGYEQYF.

The chain recombines TRBV5-1 with TRBJ2-7, with TRBD2 matching over 11 bases. V gave up 4 bases and J gave up 1 base; unmatched junction bases: 4. The CDR3 has 15 amino acids. Germline CDR1 and CDR2: SGHRS and YFSETQ. CDR3 nucleotide sequence: TGCGCCAGCAGCCAAAGGACTAGCGGGTCCTACGAGCAGTACTTC. Its protein product is CASSQRTSGSYEQYF.

The chain recombines TRBV18 with TRBJ2-2, with no clear D. Germline values: CDR1 KGHSH, CDR2 LQKENI. This CDR3 is 13 amino acids long. V gave up 2 bases and J gave up 2 bases, with 3 bases separating them. In nucleotides, the CDR3 is TGTGCCAGCTCACCATACAACACCGGGGAGCTGTTTTTT. Translating it yields CASSPYNTGELFF.

The rearrangement joins TRBV27 to TRBJ2-3; 7 nucleotides match TRBD2. The CDR3 has 14 amino acids. V shed 4 bases and J 0 bases; nucleotides not matched to a gene: 1. Germline V gene sequence: CDR1 MNHEY, CDR2 SMNVEV (reference sequence). CDR3 loop: CASSWGGSTDTQYF. In DNA form, the CDR3 reads TGTGCCAGCAGTTGGGGGGGGAGCACAGATACGCAGTATTTT.

The chain combines TRBV5-1 with TRBJ1-1; the D gene is possibly TRBD1 (6 bases). The germline V gene encodes CDR1 SGHRS and CDR2 YFSETQ. V was cut by 4 bases and J by 0 bases, with 22 bases left in between. This CDR3 spans 18 amino acids. The CDR3 spells CASSAGWRTGHLNTEAFF. The CDR3 DNA reads as TGCGCCAGCAGCGCGGGGTGGAGGACGGGACACTTGAACACTGAAGCTTTCTTT.

The V gene is TRBV20-1, the J gene TRBJ1-2, with 7 nucleotides matching TRBD1. This CDR3 contains 14 residues. Germline V gene data show CDR1 as DFQATT and CDR2 as SNEGSKA (reference sequence). With V trimmed by 5 bases and J by 2 bases, 8 bases remained unmatched. CDR3 residues: CSASPGTDNYGYTF. CDR3 coding DNA: TGCAGTGCTTCCCCCGGGACAGACAACTATGGCTACACCTTC.

This sequence joins TRBV29-1 and TRBJ2-1; no definite D call. Between the trimmed V and J ends, which lost 6 bases and 10 bases, there was a span of 16 bases. Germline CDR1 is SQVTM and CDR2 is ANQGSEA. CDR3 length: 12 residues. CDR3 in DNA: TGCAGCGTCAGGCAGCCTGGGGTCGAGCAGTTCTTC. This translates into CSVRQPGVEQFF.

The chain joins TRBV18 to TRBJ1-2, with D unclear. Germline CDR1 is KGHSH and CDR2 is LQKENI. V was shortened by 4 bases and J by 3 bases, with 12 bases between the two germline ends. The CDR3 runs to 14 residues. The CDR3 sequence: CASSREREYYGYTF. The CDR3 region has the DNA TGTGCCAGCTCACGAGAACGAGAGTACTATGGCTACACCTTC. Looking up the rest from reference TRBV18 and TRBJ1-2 gives the full variable domain: NAGVMQNPRHLVRRRGQEARLRCSPMKGHSHVYWYRQLPEEGLKFMVYLQKENIIDESGMPKERFSAEFPKEGPSILRIQQVVRGDSAAYFCASSREREYYGYTFGSGTRLTVV.

The V gene is TRBV29-1, the J gene TRBJ2-1; TRBD1 or TRBD2 may be the D gene (5 bases each). In germline, CDR1 is SQVTM, CDR2 ANQGSEA. The CDR3 sequence is 13 residues long. V lost 4 bases to trimming and J lost 5 bases, with 12 bases between them. The CDR3 spells CSVVRDAHNEQFF. The CDR3 bases are TGCAGCGTTGTGAGGGACGCGCACAATGAGCAGTTCTTC.

The chain couples TRBV10-3 to TRBJ2-1; D may correspond to TRBD1 or TRBD2 (5 bases each). With 10 bases removed from V and 5 bases from J, the gap between germline ends came to 15 bases. Germline V gene sequence: CDR1 ENHRY, CDR2 SYGVKD. The CDR3 is made up of 13 amino acids. In nucleotides, the CDR3 is TGTGCCACACTACTCGGGGCCCACAATGAGCAGTTCTTC. Its protein is CATLLGAHNEQFF.

The rearrangement joins TRBV5-1 to TRBJ2-6, with D possibly matching TRBD2 (5 bases). Between the trimmed V and J ends, which lost 0 bases and 0 bases, there was a span of 10 bases. Germline V gives CDR1 SGHRS, CDR2 YFSETQ. CDR3 length equals 17 residues. The CDR3, as DNA: TGCGCCAGCAGCTTGGTTCCGGGGAGCTCTGGGGCCAACGTCCTGACTTTC. Protein: CASSLVPGSSGANVLTF. Drawing the rest from reference TRBV5-1 and TRBJ2-6, the complete variable domain is KAGVTQTPRYLIKTRGQQVTLSCSPISGHRSVSWYQQTPGQGLQFLFEYFSETQRNKGNFPGRFSGRQFSNSRSEMNVSTLELGDSALYLCASSLVPGSSGANVLTFGAGSRLTVL.

The rearrangement links TRBV7-3 to TRBJ2-3; 7 bases line up with TRBD1. The CDR3 covers 14 residues. Per the germline V gene, CDR1 is SGHTA and CDR2 is FQGTGA. Trimming cost V 4 bases and J 3 bases; bases outside gene matches: 4. CDR3 nucleotide sequence: TGTGCCAGCAGCTCGGGACAGATGACAGATACGCAGTATTTT. Protein sequence: CASSSGQMTDTQYF.

This clonotype was seen a single time. CDR3 amino acids: CSVYLRVNTEAFF. CDR3 sequence (DNA): TGCAGCGTTTACCTACGGGTAAACACTGAAGCTTTCTTT. The chain combines TRBV29-1 with TRBJ1-1, with D uncertain. The CDR3 is made up of 13 amino acids. Germline lookup yields CDR1 SQVTM and CDR2 ANQGSEA. The V end lost 5 bases, the J end lost 2 bases, and 12 bases lay between the germline ends.

The V and J genes are TRBV11-2 and TRBJ2-1; D possibly corresponds to TRBD2 (6 bases). Germline assignment: CDR1 SGHAT and CDR2 FQNNGV. The CDR3 sequence is 14 residues long. The V and J ends lost 5 bases and 2 bases respectively, with 10 bases between them. The DNA of the CDR3 is TGTGCCAGCAGCAGGGACTCGCCCTACAATGAGCAGTTCTTC. It yields the protein CASSRDSPYNEQFF. The full variable domain, rest sourced from reference TRBV11-2 and TRBJ2-1, is EAGVAQSPRYKIIEKRQSVAFWCNPISGHATLYWYQQILGQGPKLLIQFQNNGVVDDSQLPKDRFSAERLKGVDSTLKIQPAKLEDSAVYLCASSRDSPYNEQFFGPGTRLTVL.

The chain is built from TRBV7-3 and TRBJ2-1, with 12 bases lining up with TRBD2. With 5 bases clipped from V and 14 bases from J, the junction kept 10 bases outside the gene matches. Germline-derived CDR1 and CDR2 are SGHTA and FQGTGA. This CDR3 spans 14 amino acids. Written as DNA, the CDR3 is TGTGCCAGCAGCCCGCCCCTAGCGGGAGGGCCCAAGTTCTTC. Protein sequence: CASSPPLAGGPKFF.

The chain joins TRBV9 to TRBJ2-1; the D gene is possibly TRBD2 (6 bases). V dropped 0 bases and J dropped 10 bases, with 17 bases sitting between them. From germline, CDR1 is SGDLS and CDR2 YYNGEE. This CDR3 is 15 amino acids long. This chain's CDR3 is CASSVVGGRSEEQFF. CDR3 DNA sequence: TGTGCCAGCAGCGTAGTAGGAGGGAGGTCGGAGGAGCAGTTCTTC.

The chain has TRBV24-1 and TRBJ1-2; D gene unclear. The CDR3 has 13 residues. Per the germline V gene, CDR1 is KGHDR and CDR2 is SFDVKD. Trimming removed 4 bases at V and 4 bases at J, with 9 bases between. The CDR3 DNA reads as TGTGCCACCAGTGACGGAGACATCTATGGCTACACCTTC. Its protein is CATSDGDIYGYTF.

This clonotype was counted once. The CDR3 is CASSQTYNSPLHF. As DNA, the CDR3 is TGTGCCAGCAGCCAAACCTATAATTCACCCCTCCACTTT. The chain has TRBV14 and TRBJ1-6; D is ambiguous. Germline V gives CDR1 SGHDN, CDR2 FVKESK. The CDR3 contains 13 residues. The ends were cut back, 2 bases at V and 2 bases at J, with 1 base in the middle.

This chain connects TRBV20-1 to TRBJ2-3; a weak D match, TRBD2 (5 bases). This CDR3 contains 11 residues. Germline-derived CDR1 and CDR2 are DFQATT and SNEGSKA (reference sequence). Trimming cost V 8 bases and J 1 base, with 7 bases left between them. CDR3: CSRGRTDTQYF. For the CDR3, the DNA is TGCAGTCGGGGTCGCACAGATACGCAGTATTTT.

The chain has TRBV3-1 and TRBJ1-1; D call uncertain. In germline, CDR1 is LGHDT, CDR2 YNNKEL (reference sequence). V lost 1 base, J lost 6 bases, and 9 bases lay in between. The CDR3 covers 13 residues. CDR3 amino acids: CASSQASHPEAFF. DNA of the CDR3: TGTGCCAGCAGCCAAGCGAGTCACCCTGAAGCTTTCTTT.

This rearrangement joins TRBV20-1 to TRBJ2-1; D gene uncertain. Trimming cost V 2 bases and J 9 bases, with 8 bases left between them. Germline V gene sequence: CDR1 DFQATT, CDR2 SNEGSKA (reference sequence). The CDR3 contains 11 residues. The DNA of the CDR3 is TGCAGTGCTAGACTGTACGTTGAGCAGTTCTTC. Its translation is CSARLYVEQFF.

The CDR3 protein is CASSPYAVNQPQHF. CDR3 DNA sequence: TGTGCCAGCAGCCCATACGCCGTGAATCAGCCCCAGCATTTT. J is TRBJ1-5 and V is TRBV6-5; D remains ambiguous. Germline loops: CDR1 MNHEY, CDR2 SVGAGI. V lost 6 bases and J 4 bases, leaving 13 bases between the germline ends. The CDR3 sequence is 14 residues long.

The genes are TRBV20-1 and TRBJ1-1, with no clear D. Germline CDR1 reads DFQATT; CDR2 reads SNEGSKA (reference sequence). CDR3 length: 12 amino acids. Trimming stripped 3 bases from V and 8 bases from J, with 13 bases between. CDR3 in DNA: TGCAGTGCTAGGGGGTCGGGCAGCGAAGCTTTCTTT. Protein product: CSARGSGSEAFF.

With respect to this clonotype: Compared with germline, one end of the junction differs, possibly owing to a read error. J is TRBJ1-1 and V is TRBV5-1, with D uncertain. Germline CDR1 is SGHRS and CDR2 is YFSETQ. The CDR3 has 13 residues. This CDR3 is CASSLMSNAEAFF. The CDR3 nucleotides read TGCGCCAGCAGCCTCATGTCGAACGCTGAAGCTTTCTTT.

This CDR3 is CATSDFRDSSGANVLTF. The CDR3 DNA reads TGTGCCACCAGTGATTTTAGAGACAGCTCTGGGGCCAACGTCCTGACTTTC. The chain has TRBV24-1 and TRBJ2-6, with D perhaps TRBD1 (5 bases). The CDR3 covers 17 residues. The germline V gene encodes CDR1 KGHDR and CDR2 SFDVKD. V lost 1 base to trimming and J lost 0 bases, with 9 bases between them.

This chain uses TRBV18 with TRBJ2-4; tentative D call: TRBD2 (5 bases). Deletions cut 3 bases from V and 3 bases from J, with 18 bases between. The V gene's germline CDR1 is KGHSH and CDR2 LQKENI. CDR3 length equals 17 residues. CDR3 sequence: CASSPTSRDFGKNIQYF. In DNA, the CDR3 is TGTGCCAGCTCACCGACATCTCGGGATTTTGGCAAAAACATTCAGTACTTC.

The sample holds one count of this clonotype. This chain links TRBV12-3 or TRBV12-4 with TRBJ1-1; D not certain. The V end was cut by 3 bases, the J end by 4 bases, with 15 bases between. This CDR3 is 15 amino acids long. This chain's CDR3 is CASSFDFAGATEAFF. CDR3 sequence (DNA): TGTGCCAGCAGTTTTGACTTTGCGGGAGCCACTGAAGCTTTCTTT.

The count of this clonotype is one. This rearrangement joins TRBV5-4 to TRBJ2-7; maybe TRBD2 (6 bases). Trimming cost V 1 base and J 5 bases, with 19 bases left between them. Germline V gene sequence: CDR1 SGHNT, CDR2 YYREEE (reference sequence). This CDR3 has 16 amino acids. The CDR3 nucleotides are TGTGCCAGCAGCTTGTCAGCCGTTAGCGGAGGTGACGAGCAGTACTTC. It yields the protein CASSLSAVSGGDEQYF.

The chain has TRBV9 and TRBJ1-1; maybe TRBD1 (5 bases). CDR3 length: 13 residues. Trimming took 0 bases from V and 7 from J, leaving 10 bases between them. Germline CDR1 reads SGDLS; CDR2 reads YYNGEE. CDR3: CASSVGTISEAFF. As DNA, the CDR3 is TGTGCCAGCAGCGTAGGGACAATTAGTGAAGCTTTCTTT.

This rearrangement joins TRBV11-2 to TRBJ1-1; D ambiguous. V lost 5 bases to trimming and J lost 5 bases, with 9 bases between them. Germline CDR1 is SGHAT and CDR2 is FQNNGV. The CDR3 length is 12 residues. The DNA of the CDR3 is TGTGCCAGCAGCCCGGCGGAGACTGAAGCTTTCTTT. Amino acids: CASSPAETEAFF. The full variable domain, its missing parts supplied by reference TRBV11-2 and TRBJ1-1, is EAGVAQSPRYKIIEKRQSVAFWCNPISGHATLYWYQQILGQGPKLLIQFQNNGVVDDSQLPKDRFSAERLKGVDSTLKIQPAKLEDSAVYLCASSPAETEAFFGQGTRLTVV.

This chain joins TRBV7-9 and TRBJ1-1, with a weak D call TRBD1 (5 bases). This CDR3 spans 16 amino acids. Trimming cost V 2 bases and J 0 bases, with 13 bases left between them. Looked up from germline, CDR1 is SEHNR and CDR2 is FQNEAQ (reference sequence). The CDR3 sequence: CASSLIPAQVNTEAFF. The DNA for the CDR3 is TGTGCCAGCAGCTTAATCCCAGCACAGGTGAACACTGAAGCTTTCTTT.